The clone carrying this TCR beta chain was seen only a few times. The study ran its PCR with 60 Vbeta and 13 Jbeta primers. Profiled with immunoSEQ multiplex PCR; TCRdb holds only in-frame clones, not every one. The table lists 150,000 or so clones, 80% to 90% of them singletons, with over 4.5% in the top ten. The data were obtained in a study of cytomegalovirus exposure and HLA in healthy donors. The wider study: Out of roughly 170 million T cells, an earlier analysis found about 120 million unique TCR beta sequences in total.

CDR3 length: 15 residues. Trimming pared 5 bases from V and 1 base from J, leaving 12 bases between. Germline V lookup: CDR1 SGHAT, CDR2 FQNNGV. The TCR sequence derives from a woman between 18 and 30 years old in good health and CMV-seropositive. The rearrangement links TRBV11-2 to TRBJ1-3, with a weak D call TRBD1 (5 bases). The sample consisted of PBMCs. This CDR3 reads CASSPNQGSGNTIYF. The CDR3 DNA follows: TGTGCCAGCAGCCCAAATCAGGGTTCTGGAAACACCATATATTTT.